The 28 T cell receptor beta chains given below trace back to one sample, sequenced in a study of T cell responses to AZD1222 COVID-19 vaccine. Here immunoSEQ multiplex PCR was the method, and the copy in TCRdb shows in-frame clones only, minus some. The sample holds tens of thousands of clones; around nine tenths are singletons and the top ten take more than 20%. The sequenced sample was peripheral blood, obtained on day 0 of AZD1222 vaccination. Every receptor here comes from an adult in good health.

This chain connects TRBV6-5 to TRBJ2-7; TRBD1 matches at 9 bases. J gave up 6 bases and V 6 bases, and 9 bases lay outside the gene matches. Germline V gene lookup returns CDR1 MNHEY and CDR2 SVGAGI. The CDR3 spans 14 residues. The CDR3: CASSPGQGYGEQYF. For the CDR3, the DNA is TGTGCCAGCAGCCCGGGACAGGGTTATGGCGAGCAGTACTTC.

This clone has just one count. This sequence joins TRBV27 and TRBJ1-2; possible D gene TRBD1, 6 bases. This CDR3 contains 14 residues. V was pared by 8 bases and J by 4 bases, with 17 bases between. The germline V gene has CDR1 MNHEY and CDR2 SMNVEV (reference sequence). The CDR3 DNA reads TGTGCCAGCCGAACCCAAGGGGGGGCCTATGGCTACACCTTC. It translates to CASRTQGGAYGYTF.

V is TRBV6-5 and J is TRBJ1-6, with TRBD1 as a possible D gene (5 bases). V lost 0 bases and J 7 bases, leaving 10 bases between the germline ends. Germline CDR1 MNHEY, CDR2 SVGAGI. This CDR3 is 15 amino acids long. The CDR3 DNA is TGTGCCAGCAGTTACTCGACAGAATTAAATTCACCCCTCCACTTT. It codes for CASSYSTELNSPLHF.

V usage is TRBV5-1 and J usage is TRBJ1-3, with D possibly being TRBD1 (5 bases). V lost 4 bases to trimming and J lost 4 bases, with 15 bases between them. In germline, CDR1 is SGHRS, CDR2 YFSETQ. The CDR3 spans 15 residues. CDR3 in amino acids: CASSPEGAGGNTIYF. The DNA for the CDR3 is TGCGCCAGCAGCCCCGAAGGGGCTGGGGGAAACACCATATATTTT.

CDR3 amino acids: CASSYGLAGGPGTDTQYF. The DNA for the CDR3 is TGTGCCAGCAGCTATGGACTAGCGGGGGGGCCCGGCACAGATACGCAGTATTTT. The rearrangement links TRBV7-2 to TRBJ2-3; TRBD2 aligns across 15 bases. The germline gives CDR1 SGHTA, CDR2 FQGNSA. The V segment lost 4 bases and the J segment 1 base; nucleotides outside the gene matches: 6. The CDR3 is 18 amino acids.

This clone was recorded only once. The rearrangement uses TRBV5-1 and TRBJ2-3; D gene ambiguous. The CDR3 extends over 12 amino acids. Trimming took off 0 bases at V and 5 bases at J, with 4 bases between the two ends. Germline V lookup: CDR1 SGHRS, CDR2 YFSETQ. The CDR3 DNA follows: TGCGCCAGCAGCTTGGCTCAAGATACGCAGTATTTT. It specifies CASSLAQDTQYF. The variable domain in full, with the rest retrieved from reference TRBV5-1 and TRBJ2-3, is KAGVTQTPRYLIKTRGQQVTLSCSPISGHRSVSWYQQTPGQGLQFLFEYFSETQRNKGNFPGRFSGRQFSNSRSEMNVSTLELGDSALYLCASSLAQDTQYFGPGTRLTVL.

A single count supports this clone. The chain recombines TRBV15 with TRBJ2-1, with D possibly being TRBD1 (5 bases). V was shortened by 7 bases and J by 8 bases, with 18 bases between the two germline ends. The CDR3 loop spans 14 amino acids. CDR1 is LNHNV, CDR2 YYDKDF, per germline (reference sequence). The CDR3 DNA is TGTGCCACCACGGCTCCCACAGGTCGTTATGAGCAGTTCTTC. This translates into CATTAPTGRYEQFF.

The table lists this clone with a few counts. The CDR3 nucleotides are TGCGCCAGCAGCTTGGACAGGGGAGGGAACGAGCAGTACTTC. The encoded protein is CASSLDRGGNEQYF. The chain joins TRBV5-1 to TRBJ2-7; D could derive from TRBD1 or TRBD2 (7 bases each). Germline V gene sequence: CDR1 SGHRS, CDR2 YFSETQ. The CDR3 is 14 residues long. V was clipped by 0 bases and J by 5 bases, with 12 bases between them. The complete variable domain, with remaining parts taken from reference TRBV5-1 and TRBJ2-7, reads KAGVTQTPRYLIKTRGQQVTLSCSPISGHRSVSWYQQTPGQGLQFLFEYFSETQRNKGNFPGRFSGRQFSNSRSEMNVSTLELGDSALYLCASSLDRGGNEQYFGPGTRLTVT.

In DNA form, the CDR3 reads TGTGCCATCAGTATGGGACAAAACACCGGGGAGCTGTTTTTT. It encodes CAISMGQNTGELFF. The chain has TRBV10-3 and TRBJ2-2; maybe TRBD1 (6 bases). CDR1 is ENHRY, CDR2 SYGVKD, per germline. This CDR3 has 14 residues. The ends were cut back, 5 bases at V and 2 bases at J, with 9 bases in the middle.

This rearrangement joins TRBV20-1 to TRBJ2-3; D unresolved. The CDR3 sequence is 11 residues long. V was shortened by 4 bases and J by 2 bases, with 4 bases between the two germline ends. Looked up from germline, CDR1 is DFQATT and CDR2 is SNEGSKA (reference sequence). In DNA, the CDR3 is TGCAGTGCTACCTCCACAGATACGCAGTATTTT. Translated: CSATSTDTQYF.

In this sample, this clone turned up a few times. V and J are TRBV9 and TRBJ2-2; D not certain. Trimming left V 0 bases short and J 6 bases short, with 15 bases between. CDR1 and CDR2 from the germline V gene are SGDLS and YYNGEE. CDR3 size: 16 residues. CDR3 nucleotides: TGTGCCAGCAGCGTAGACGTCCCCATAGGGCCCGGGGAGCTGTTTTTT. Protein product: CASSVDVPIGPGELFF.

The chain combines TRBV6-4 with TRBJ2-1; the match to TRBD2 covers 12 bases. The CDR3 totals 14 residues. Germline V gene lookup returns CDR1 MRHNA and CDR2 SNTAGT. Trimming at V came to 11 bases and at J to 9 bases, leaving 11 bases not matched to a gene. CDR3 loop: CARGRLAGGLEQFF. The CDR3 region has the DNA TGTGCCCGCGGAAGGCTAGCGGGGGGGCTTGAGCAGTTCTTC.

The chain employs TRBV20-1 and TRBJ1-5; D uncertain. The CDR3 contains 16 residues. The V end lost 3 bases, the J end lost 4 bases, and 19 bases lay between the germline ends. Per germline, CDR1 DFQATT and CDR2 SNEGSKA (reference sequence). Written as DNA, the CDR3 is TGCAGTGCTAGTTCGTCTGGGGATGGTGGAAATCAGCCCCAGCATTTT. Its translation: CSASSSGDGGNQPQHF.

This chain uses TRBV11-3 with TRBJ2-7; D is unclear. The CDR3 is 13 residues long. The V end lost 0 bases, the J end lost 6 bases, and 9 bases lay between the germline ends. Per the germline V gene, CDR1 is SGHNT and CDR2 is YENEEA. CDR3 DNA: TGTGCCAGCAGCTTAGAGTTACGAACCGAGCAGTACTTC. This codes for CASSLELRTEQYF.

The chain joins TRBV12-3 or TRBV12-4 to TRBJ1-1; the D gene is possibly TRBD1 (5 bases). The germline V and J ends were trimmed by 8 bases and 1 base, with 11 bases remaining between them. CDR3 length: 13 amino acids. CDR3 bases: TGTGCCAGCTCCCGGGGGGGGAACACTGAAGCTTTCTTT. It specifies CASSRGGNTEAFF.

This chain connects TRBV2 to TRBJ1-2, with 11 bases fitting TRBD1. The germline V gene has CDR1 SNHLY and CDR2 FYNNEI. V trimming: 6 bases; J trimming: 7 bases; junction bases outside the gene matches: 1. There are 12 residues in the CDR3. The CDR3 spells CASRGTGGGYTF. DNA for the CDR3: TGTGCCAGCAGGGGGACAGGGGGTGGCTACACCTTC.

This chain uses TRBV6-1 with TRBJ1-4, with D hard to call. V was trimmed by 3 bases and J by 4 bases, leaving 9 bases between them. There are 14 residues in the CDR3. Germline CDR1 reads MNHNS; CDR2 reads SASEGT. The CDR3 DNA is TGTGCCAGCAGTGACCCAGGATTTAATGAAAAACTGTTTTTT. Its protein product is CASSDPGFNEKLFF.

The chain has TRBV14 and TRBJ1-4; D remains unclear. Germline loops: CDR1 SGHDN, CDR2 FVKESK. Trimming left V 0 bases short and J 13 bases short, with 6 bases between. This CDR3 is 11 amino acids long. The CDR3, as DNA: TGTGCCAGCAGCCAAGATTCACTACTGTTTTTT. This codes for CASSQDSLLFF.

The count of this clone is one. This sequence joins TRBV5-4 and TRBJ2-1, with TRBD2 matching over 9 bases. CDR1 is SGHNT, CDR2 YYREEE, per germline (reference sequence). The V gene end was trimmed by 4 bases and the J gene end by 3 bases; junction bases not matched to a gene: 5. The CDR3 has 15 amino acids. CDR3: CASSGGTSLYNEQFF. CDR3 in DNA: TGTGCCAGCAGCGGGGGGACTAGCCTCTACAATGAGCAGTTCTTC.

The J gene is TRBJ2-3, the V gene TRBV11-2, with D perhaps given as TRBD1 or TRBD2 (5 bases each). Germline CDR1 SGHAT, CDR2 FQNNGV. This CDR3 region has 15 residues. The V and J ends lost 3 bases and 2 bases respectively, with 12 bases between them. In DNA form, the CDR3 reads TGTGCCAGCAGCTTTGGGGGAGTAGACACAGATACGCAGTATTTT. Its translation: CASSFGGVDTDTQYF.

This sequence joins TRBV6-5 and TRBJ1-6, with TRBD1 as a possible D gene (6 bases). V was cut by 6 bases and J by 10 bases, with 10 bases left in between. CDR1 and CDR2 from the germline V gene are MNHEY and SVGAGI. The CDR3 loop spans 12 amino acids. DNA of the CDR3: TGTGCCAGCAGGCCTGGGGGCTCACCCCTCCACTTT. Its protein product is CASRPGGSPLHF.

J is TRBJ2-1 and V is TRBV7-9; TRBD2 might be the D (6 bases). V was shortened by 5 bases and J by 5 bases, with 16 bases between the two germline ends. This CDR3 comprises 15 residues. Germline V CDR1 and CDR2: SEHNR, FQNEAQ (reference sequence). The CDR3 region has the DNA TGTGCCAGCAGCCGAACGCGGGGCGTCGACAATGAGCAGTTCTTC. Residues: CASSRTRGVDNEQFF.

V usage is TRBV6-1 and J usage is TRBJ2-6, with a tentative D call TRBD1 (6 bases). The germline gives CDR1 MNHNS, CDR2 SASEGT. Trimming stripped 4 bases from V and 0 bases from J, with 10 bases between. This CDR3 has 16 amino acids. In nucleotides, the CDR3 is TGTGCCAGCAGTGGCAGGGGATACTCTGGGGCCAACGTCCTGACTTTC. Protein: CASSGRGYSGANVLTF.

Note on this clone: This specimen includes other DNA sequences encoding the same CDR3. The rearrangement uses TRBV30 and TRBJ1-2; D gene unclear. V shed 2 bases and J shed 6 bases, with 7 bases lying between them. The germline gives CDR1 GTSNPN, CDR2 SVGIG (reference sequence). This CDR3 has 11 residues. CDR3 sequence: CAWSTGHGYTF. As DNA, the CDR3 is TGTGCCTGGAGTACTGGCCATGGCTACACCTTC.

The V and J genes are TRBV28 and TRBJ2-2; 11 bases line up with TRBD2. This CDR3 has 15 amino acids. Germline lookup yields CDR1 MDHEN and CDR2 SYDVKM. After removal of 6 bases from V and 7 bases from J, the junction contained 7 bases not matched to a gene. This CDR3 reads CASRLAGGPIGELFF. Here the CDR3 DNA reads TGTGCCAGCAGGTTAGCGGGGGGGCCAATCGGGGAGCTGTTTTTT.

This chain connects TRBV10-3 to TRBJ1-2; 8 nucleotides match TRBD1. This CDR3 has 15 residues. The junction had 5 bases not matched to a gene; V was cut back by 3 bases and J by 2 bases. The germline gives CDR1 ENHRY, CDR2 SYGVKD. The CDR3 region is CAISDPGQVNYGYTF. The CDR3 DNA follows: TGTGCCATCAGTGACCCGGGACAGGTCAACTATGGCTACACCTTC.

This sequence joins TRBV7-2 and TRBJ1-1, with unresolved D. CDR1 is SGHTA and CDR2 is FQGNSA in the germline V gene. This CDR3 has 13 residues. Trimming removed 5 bases at V and 3 bases at J, with 10 bases between. The CDR3: CASSTRVYTEAFF. As DNA, the CDR3 is TGTGCCAGCAGCACAAGGGTGTACACTGAAGCTTTCTTT.

The chain links TRBV18 to TRBJ2-1; possible D gene TRBD1, 5 bases. Germline loops: CDR1 KGHSH, CDR2 LQKENI. V shed 1 base and J shed 7 bases, with 14 bases lying between them. The CDR3 extends over 15 amino acids. The CDR3, as DNA: TGTGCCAGCTCACCACTTGGGGCCAGGATTAATGAGCAGTTCTTC. Protein: CASSPLGARINEQFF.